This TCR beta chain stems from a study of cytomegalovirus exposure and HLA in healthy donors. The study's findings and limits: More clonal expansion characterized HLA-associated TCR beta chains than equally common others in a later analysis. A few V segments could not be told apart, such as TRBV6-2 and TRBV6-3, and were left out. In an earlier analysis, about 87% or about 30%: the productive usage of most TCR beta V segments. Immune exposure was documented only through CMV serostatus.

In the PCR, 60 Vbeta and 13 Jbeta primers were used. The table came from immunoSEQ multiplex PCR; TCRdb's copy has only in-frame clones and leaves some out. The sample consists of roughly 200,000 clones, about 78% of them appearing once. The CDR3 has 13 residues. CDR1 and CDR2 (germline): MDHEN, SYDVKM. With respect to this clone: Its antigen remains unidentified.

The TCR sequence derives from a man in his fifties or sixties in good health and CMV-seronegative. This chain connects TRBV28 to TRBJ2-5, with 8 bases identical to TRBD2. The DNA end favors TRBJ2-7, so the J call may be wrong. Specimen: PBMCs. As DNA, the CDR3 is TGTGCCAGCACGAGCGGGGGACCCTACGAGCAGTACTTC. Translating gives CASTSGGPYEQYF.